This TCR beta chain was captured in a study of blood T cell repertoires in COVID-19. As for the study in general: Specimens from acute and convalescent COVID-19 originated in the United States, Italy and Spain.

Study processing details: Scientists estimated how many nucleated cells there were by amplifying reference gene primers. Sequencing was performed with immunoSEQ multiplex PCR; in TCRdb, only in-frame clones are kept and a portion is missing. Clone size and the V and J calls come from that table; the DNA yielded D and trimming. Among 350,000 to 450,000 clones listed, 85% to 90% were seen once. Individuals aged roughly 18 to 90 years were recruited from about two dozen US areas. Participants were placed into cohorts based on the clinical history they reported. V shed 3 bases and J shed 0 bases, with 3 bases lying between them. Germline CDR1 reads SGHNT; CDR2 reads YENEEA. This CDR3 contains 13 residues.

The TCR sequence derives from a woman aged 25 to 45 who had recovered from COVID-19. Specimen: PBMCs or T cells enriched from blood (not recorded which). This chain connects TRBV11-3 to TRBJ1-3; D is ambiguous. CDR3 DNA: TGTGCCAGCAGCTTCAGCTCTGGAAACACCATATATTTT. It specifies CASSFSSGNTIYF.